The clone carrying this TCR beta chain showed up just a few times. The antigen is unknown. With the read ending 3 residues before the CDR3 end, the germline J gene is used to fill in that end. This record belongs to a study of T cell clonality in common variable immunodeficiency. Germline V lookup: CDR1 SGHDT, CDR2 YYEEEE. The CDR3 has 12 amino acids. Study-level findings and limits: Compared with controls, CVID subjects had fewer shared TCRbeta clones. The cause of increased CVID clonality remains unclear without subpopulation sequencing.

Libraries were prepared by immunoSEQ multiplex PCR; TCRdb keeps only in-frame clonotypes and omits some of them. Listed here are tens of thousands of clones without any singletons, the top ten holding roughly 3.6%. The J gene is TRBJ1-2, the V gene TRBV5-6; perhaps TRBD1 as D (5 bases). This clonotype was obtained from a person aged 18-70 years in good health. Input material: peripheral blood mononuclear cells. CDR3 bases read: TGTGCCAGCAGCTCCCCGGGACTAGTC. Protein: CASSSPGLV. The complete CDR3 reads CASSSPGLVYTF.